The next 9 T cell receptor beta chains were all read from a single sample in a study of shared clonotypes between healthy human individuals. Libraries were prepared by immunoSEQ multiplex PCR; TCRdb keeps only in-frame clonotypes and omits some of them. Of approximately 2.4 million clones in the sample, roughly 95% were seen once. The source material was naive CD4+ T cells sorted from blood. The subset: CD45RA+ positively selected. Receptor source: a man aged 18 to 30 in good health.

V gene TRBV5-4 combines with J gene TRBJ1-3; 7 positions agree with TRBD1. V lost 4 bases and J lost 2; bases outside the gene matches: 6. The length of the CDR3 is 15 residues. The germline CDR1 and CDR2 sequences are SGHNT and YYREEE (reference sequence). CDR3 nucleotides: TGTGCCAGCAGCCATCAACAGGGGACTGGAAACACCATATATTTT. Translating it yields CASSHQQGTGNTIYF. Full variable domain (missing parts from reference TRBV5-4 and TRBJ1-3): ETGVTQSPTHLIKTRGQQVTLRCSSQSGHNTVSWYQQALGQGPQFIFQYYREEENGRGNFPPRFSGLQFPNYSSELNVNALELDDSALYLCASSHQQGTGNTIYFGEGSWLTVV.

The V and J genes are TRBV18 and TRBJ2-3, with TRBD1 as a possible D gene (5 bases). This CDR3 is 15 amino acids long. Trimming left V 0 bases short and J 2 bases short, with 9 bases between. The germline CDR1 and CDR2 sequences are KGHSH and LQKENI. In DNA form, the CDR3 reads TGTGCCAGCTCACCACCCCACAGGTCCACAGATACGCAGTATTTT. It encodes CASSPPHRSTDTQYF. Using reference TRBV18 and TRBJ2-3 for the parts outside the CDR3, the full variable domain is NAGVMQNPRHLVRRRGQEARLRCSPMKGHSHVYWYRQLPEEGLKFMVYLQKENIIDESGMPKERFSAEFPKEGPSILRIQQVVRGDSAAYFCASSPPHRSTDTQYFGPGTRLTVL.

This chain connects TRBV10-1 to TRBJ2-2, with a weak D call TRBD2 (6 bases). Trimming left V 2 bases short and J 4 bases short, with 11 bases between. Germline V CDR1 and CDR2: WNHNN, SYGVQD (reference sequence). There are 15 residues in the CDR3. The CDR3 sequence: CASSEGGIGTGELFF. As DNA, the CDR3 is TGCGCCAGCAGTGAGGGGGGGATTGGCACCGGGGAGCTGTTTTTT.

V gene TRBV10-3 combines with J gene TRBJ2-4; D remains ambiguous. V lost 7 bases and J 3 bases, leaving 13 bases between the germline ends. The CDR3 sequence is 14 residues long. Germline assignment: CDR1 ENHRY and CDR2 SYGVKD. The CDR3 reads CAITEMGIKNIQYF. The CDR3 DNA reads as TGTGCCATCACCGAGATGGGTATCAAAAACATTCAGTACTTC.

The chain couples TRBV6-5 to TRBJ2-2; a weak D match, TRBD1 (6 bases). The CDR3 contains 15 residues. Germline CDR1 and CDR2: MNHEY and SVGAGI. Trimming left V 5 bases short and J 4 bases short, with 14 bases between. The CDR3 DNA is TGTGCCAGCAGTCGACGAACGACAGGCACCGGGGAGCTGTTTTTT. As protein: CASSRRTTGTGELFF.

The CDR3 nucleotides read TGTGCCAGCAGCTGGAGACAGGGGAGCACTGAAGCTTTCTTT. Protein product: CASSWRQGSTEAFF. The chain combines TRBV7-9 with TRBJ1-1; TRBD1 matches at 8 bases. Trimming at V came to 4 bases and at J to 4 bases, leaving 5 bases not matched to a gene. CDR1 is SEHNR, CDR2 FQNEAQ, per germline (reference sequence). The CDR3 has 14 amino acids.

V and J are TRBV30 and TRBJ2-1; D is perhaps TRBD1 (6 bases). CDR1 and CDR2 from the germline V gene are GTSNPN and SVGIG (reference sequence). Trimming stripped 0 bases from V and 8 bases from J, with 17 bases between. CDR3 length: 15 residues. Written as DNA, the CDR3 is TGTGCCTGGAGTGTATTAACAGGGAAAAGCGATGAGCAGTTCTTC. Translating it yields CAWSVLTGKSDEQFF.

V is TRBV25-1 and J is TRBJ2-1; 7 nucleotides line up with TRBD2. Unmatched junction bases numbered 5, after V lost 1 base and J lost 8 bases. The CDR3 is 14 amino acids. Germline CDR1 MGHDK, CDR2 SYGVNS. The CDR3 DNA reads TGTGCCAGCAGTGAATTCCGGGGAGGGCATGAGCAGTTCTTC. It is translated as CASSEFRGGHEQFF.

V and J are TRBV28 and TRBJ1-1; tentatively, D is TRBD1 (5 bases). V was pared by 5 bases and J by 4 bases, with 17 bases between. This CDR3 spans 15 amino acids. Germline V gives CDR1 MDHEN, CDR2 SYDVKM. CDR3 in amino acids: CASSLWGGTPTEAFF. The CDR3 bases are TGTGCCAGCAGTCTTTGGGGAGGGACCCCCACTGAAGCTTTCTTT.